The 16 T cell receptor beta chains below were found in one sample sequenced in a study of T cell changes during pregnancy in multiple sclerosis. Method: immunoSEQ multiplex PCR; TCRdb's copy keeps in-frame clones and lacks some. The repertoire has tens of thousands of clones, 90% to 95% of them found once; the top ten carry about 0.99%. The sequencing here drew on peripheral blood, taken after pregnancy. All receptors derive from a female donor with multiple sclerosis, enrolled in a pregnancy study.

The chain is built from TRBV6-6 and TRBJ1-4, with D perhaps TRBD1 (5 bases). The germline V and J ends were trimmed by 5 bases and 8 bases, with 15 bases remaining between them. The length of the CDR3 is 14 residues. The germline CDR1 and CDR2 sequences are MNHNY and SVGAGI (reference sequence). In nucleotides, the CDR3 is TGTGCCAGCAGTGATTGGGGGGGAAACGAAAAACTGTTTTTT. Translation: CASSDWGGNEKLFF.

The V call is TRBV5-1, the J call TRBJ1-1, with TRBD1 as a possible D gene (6 bases). Trimming took off 0 bases at V and 1 base at J, with 10 bases between the two ends. Germline V lookup: CDR1 SGHRS, CDR2 YFSETQ. This CDR3 has 15 amino acids. The CDR3 region has the DNA TGCGCCAGCAGCTTGGCCGACAGGCGGAACACTGAAGCTTTCTTT. It specifies CASSLADRRNTEAFF. The full variable domain, its missing parts supplied by reference TRBV5-1 and TRBJ1-1, is KAGVTQTPRYLIKTRGQQVTLSCSPISGHRSVSWYQQTPGQGLQFLFEYFSETQRNKGNFPGRFSGRQFSNSRSEMNVSTLELGDSALYLCASSLADRRNTEAFFGQGTRLTVV.

The rearrangement links TRBV19 to TRBJ2-6; D is perhaps TRBD1 (6 bases). The V end lost 3 bases, the J end lost 0 bases, and 18 bases lay between the germline ends. CDR3 length: 19 amino acids. Germline CDR1 and CDR2: LNHDA and SQIVND (reference sequence). CDR3 sequence (DNA): TGTGCCAGTAGTATTACGGAGAGGGGGTACGTCTCTGGGGCCAACGTCCTGACTTTC. Its translation is CASSITERGYVSGANVLTF.

This clone was detected a few times. The chain has TRBV12-5 and TRBJ2-2; D gene ambiguous. Germline V gene sequence: CDR1 LGHNT, CDR2 FRNRAP. The CDR3 is made up of 16 amino acids. The V and J ends lost 2 bases and 1 base respectively, with 11 bases between them. The DNA of the CDR3 is TGTGCTAGTGGTTTGCGAGGTCAACAGAACACCGGGGAGCTGTTTTTT. Its translation: CASGLRGQQNTGELFF. Looking up the rest from reference TRBV12-5 and TRBJ2-2 gives the full variable domain: DARVTQTPRHKVTEMGQEVTMRCQPILGHNTVFWYRQTMMQGLELLAYFRNRAPLDDSGMPKDRFSAEMPDATLATLKIQPSEPRDSAVYFCASGLRGQQNTGELFFGEGSRLTVL.

The chain carries TRBV4-1 and TRBJ2-2; no clear D gene. Germline values: CDR1 MGHRA, CDR2 YSYEKL. The length of the CDR3 is 14 residues. Trimming pared 0 bases from V and 5 bases from J, leaving 7 bases between. CDR3 loop: CASSQDSGTGELFF. The CDR3 bases are TGCGCCAGCAGCCAAGATTCCGGGACCGGGGAGCTGTTTTTT.

The V and J genes are TRBV11-1 and TRBJ2-7, with 8 bases matching TRBD2. CDR1 and CDR2 from the germline V gene are SGHAT and FQDESV (reference sequence). Trimming at V came to 1 base and at J to 2 bases, leaving 4 bases not matched to a gene. This CDR3 comprises 15 residues. CDR3 sequence: CASSLEISGTYEQYF. CDR3 bases: TGTGCCAGCAGCTTAGAGATTAGCGGGACCTACGAGCAGTACTTC. Full variable domain (outside the CDR3, taken from reference TRBV11-1 and TRBJ2-7): EAEVAQSPRYKITEKSQAVAFWCDPISGHATLYWYRQILGQGPELLVQFQDESVVDDSQLPKDRFSAERLKGVDSTLKIQPAELGDSAMYLCASSLEISGTYEQYFGPGTRLTVT.

The V gene is TRBV9, the J gene TRBJ2-5; 8 nucleotides align to TRBD2. Germline-derived CDR1 and CDR2 are SGDLS and YYNGEE. Unmatched junction bases numbered 9, after V lost 4 bases and J lost 4 bases. The CDR3 loop spans 15 amino acids. This CDR3 reads CASSSPRGGGETQYF. CDR3 nucleotides: TGTGCCAGCAGCTCCCCCCGGGGGGGCGGAGAGACCCAGTACTTC.

This CDR3 reads CASSSGLEQFF. Written as DNA, the CDR3 is TGCGCCAGCAGCTCAGGGTTAGAGCAGTTCTTC. The rearrangement joins TRBV5-1 to TRBJ2-1; D possibly corresponds to TRBD1 (5 bases). Germline CDR1 reads SGHRS; CDR2 reads YFSETQ. Trimming took off 3 bases at V and 10 bases at J, with 8 bases between the two ends. The CDR3 covers 11 residues.

This clone was detected a few times. The chain links TRBV7-9 to TRBJ1-2; 7 positions agree with TRBD1. Germline V lookup: CDR1 SEHNR, CDR2 FQNEAQ (reference sequence). The ends lost 7 bases at V and 2 bases at J; junction bases unmatched: 16. CDR3 length: 17 residues. CDR3 DNA: TGTGCCAGCAACCAAGCCCCCCCGACAGGGACCAACTATGGCTACACCTTC. Translating gives CASNQAPPTGTNYGYTF.

V is TRBV7-8 and J is TRBJ2-1, with D perhaps matching TRBD2 (6 bases). The CDR3 extends over 16 amino acids. Trimming shortened V by 6 bases and J by 6 bases, and 21 bases separated the two germline ends. The V gene's germline CDR1 is SGHVS and CDR2 FQNEAQ. The CDR3 is CASSFNQGGGSNEQFF. DNA for the CDR3: TGTGCCAGCAGTTTTAATCAGGGTGGGGGGAGCAATGAGCAGTTCTTC.

The chain couples TRBV30 to TRBJ2-3, with 7 bases aligning to TRBD1. The CDR3 runs 15 residues. Germline CDR1 GTSNPN, CDR2 SVGIG (reference sequence). V shed 3 bases, J shed 3 bases, and the junction held 9 bases outside the gene matches. The CDR3 sequence is CAWSHRDSITDTQYF. The CDR3 DNA reads as TGTGCCTGGAGCCACCGGGACAGCATAACAGATACGCAGTATTTT.

The genes are TRBV7-3 and TRBJ2-7, with TRBD1 matching 7 bases. The germline V gene has CDR1 SGHTA and CDR2 FQGTGA. The CDR3 length is 13 residues. Trimming removed 5 bases from V and 6 bases from J; junction bases left unmatched: 7. The CDR3 nucleotides read TGTGCCAGCAGCCCAGACAGGGAACGCGAGCAGTACTTC. Its protein product is CASSPDREREQYF.

J is TRBJ2-1 and V is TRBV7-3; weak D call: TRBD2 (6 bases). V dropped 2 bases and J dropped 1 base, with 9 bases sitting between them. The germline gives CDR1 SGHTA, CDR2 FQGTGA. The CDR3 totals 15 residues. This CDR3 reads CASSLGAGSYNEQFF. CDR3 nucleotides: TGTGCCAGCAGCTTAGGTGCGGGGTCCTACAATGAGCAGTTCTTC.

This chain connects TRBV27 to TRBJ2-1; 11 bases are a match to TRBD1. In germline, CDR1 is MNHEY, CDR2 SMNVEV (reference sequence). The CDR3 contains 16 residues. J lost 3 bases, V lost 4 bases, and 5 bases had no gene match. The CDR3 is CASSSLDRGHYNEQFF. CDR3 DNA: TGTGCCAGCAGTTCTTTGGACAGGGGGCACTACAATGAGCAGTTCTTC.

This rearrangement joins TRBV7-2 to TRBJ2-5; D gene ambiguous. Germline V gene data show CDR1 as SGHTA and CDR2 as FQGNSA. The CDR3 has 13 residues. Between the trimmed V and J ends, which lost 6 bases and 2 bases, there was a span of 10 bases. CDR3 protein: CASRQPGQETQYF. Written as DNA, the CDR3 is TGTGCCAGCAGACAACCCGGGCAAGAGACCCAGTACTTC.

The chain recombines TRBV7-6 with TRBJ2-5; weak D call: TRBD2 (7 bases). The CDR3 is made up of 16 amino acids. In germline, CDR1 is SGHVS, CDR2 FNYEAQ. Trimming removed 5 bases from V and 4 bases from J, with 20 bases in between. CDR3 sequence: CASSPGAGARRETQYF. The CDR3 DNA sequence: TGTGCCAGCAGCCCCGGGGCGGGGGCGAGGAGAGAGACCCAGTACTTC.